This T cell receptor beta chain appears in the sequencing data of a study of OX40 agonist ivuxolimab in advanced cancers. Study-wide findings and caveats: On average, a greater number of expanded clones characterised CD8+ T cells relative to CD4+. Among the lowest levels of clonal expansion were found in partial responders at 0.1-3.0 mg/kg. There were also nonresponders showing low normalized T-cell clonal expansion.

CDR1 is MNHNY and CDR2 is SVGAGI in the germline V gene (reference sequence). This CDR3 has 16 residues. Trimming removed 7 bases at V and 8 bases at J, with 23 bases between. In regard to this clone: Its antigen is still unknown.

Assay: immunoSEQ multiplex PCR; the TCRdb copy retains only in-frame clones and omits some. The sample lists about 15,000 clones; more than 80% were seen once. The receptor's source is an adult with an advanced solid tumor such as melanoma, head and neck, liver or kidney cancer. The chain recombines TRBV6-6 with TRBJ1-4, with D perhaps matching TRBD1 (5 bases). The sequencing used CD4+ or CD8+ T cells sorted from blood, collected in a trial of the OX40 agonist ivuxolimab. CDR3 bases: TGTGCCAGCACCTTCGATTCGCAGGGTCCGGGCGAAAAACTGTTTTTT. Residues: CASTFDSQGPGEKLFF.